The 10 T cell receptor beta chains listed next were all sequenced from one sample in a study of shared clonotypes between healthy human individuals. Libraries were prepared by immunoSEQ multiplex PCR; TCRdb keeps only in-frame clonotypes and omits some of them. The table lists some 2.3 million clones, approximately 93% of them singletons. Sequencing was done on a sample of naive CD4+ T cells from PBMCs. Indicated subset: CD45RA+ positively selected. The receptors here all came from a man between 18 and 29 years old in good health. Some clones in this sample may be carry-over from other donors' samples.

This sequence joins TRBV7-3 and TRBJ2-3, with 8 bases aligning to TRBD2. J lost 0 bases, V lost 2 bases, and 13 bases had no gene match. The CDR3 spans 19 residues. Germline V gene data show CDR1 as SGHTA and CDR2 as FQGTGA. DNA for the CDR3: TGTGCCAGCAGCTTATCGGTCGGTAGCGGGACAATAAGCACAGATACGCAGTATTTT. It is translated as CASSLSVGSGTISTDTQYF.

The chain carries TRBV27 and TRBJ2-7; 7 bases line up with TRBD2. V shed 0 bases and J 4 bases; nucleotides not matched to a gene: 12. This CDR3 comprises 17 residues. CDR1 is MNHEY and CDR2 is SMNVEV in the germline V gene (reference sequence). The CDR3 DNA reads as TGTGCCAGCAGTTTATCGGACCCTAGCGGACCTCCGTACGAGCAGTACTTC. Translation: CASSLSDPSGPPYEQYF.

On this clone itself: This sample also contains other DNA sequences that code for the same CDR3. This CDR3 is CASSSPGQFYGANVLTF. In nucleotides, the CDR3 is TGTGCCAGCAGTTCCCCAGGACAGTTTTATGGGGCCAACGTCCTGACTTTC. This chain links TRBV2 with TRBJ2-6, with D maybe TRBD1 (6 bases). The V end lost 5 bases, the J end lost 3 bases, and 17 bases lay between the germline ends. The CDR3 is 17 residues long. Germline CDR1 reads SNHLY; CDR2 reads FYNNEI.

The CDR3 sequence: CASASGSNQPQHF. The CDR3 DNA sequence: TGTGCCAGCGCGAGTGGTAGCAATCAGCCCCAGCATTTT. The chain has TRBV7-3 and TRBJ1-5; D unclear. Germline loops: CDR1 SGHTA, CDR2 FQGTGA. CDR3 length equals 13 residues. The V end lost 8 bases, the J end lost 0 bases, and 8 bases lay between the germline ends.

The chain couples TRBV5-5 to TRBJ1-5; perhaps TRBD1 as D (6 bases). CDR1 SGHKS and CDR2 YYEKEE come from the germline V gene (reference sequence). Trimming removed 4 bases from V and 0 bases from J, with 17 bases in between. CDR3 size: 17 residues. CDR3 sequence reads: CASSAQPQGNSNQPQHF. In DNA form, the CDR3 reads TGTGCCAGCAGCGCCCAACCTCAGGGGAATAGCAATCAGCCCCAGCATTTT.

For the CDR3, the DNA is TGCAGCGCCGCGATGGGGGGCCGAGAGGGCTACACCTTC. Amino acid sequence: CSAAMGGREGYTF. V gene TRBV29-1 combines with J gene TRBJ1-2, with TRBD1 as a possible D gene (6 bases). V was cut by 7 bases and J by 8 bases, with 20 bases left in between. Germline loops: CDR1 SQVTM, CDR2 ANQGSEA. This CDR3 is 13 amino acids long. Combining the CDR3 with reference TRBV29-1 and TRBJ1-2 gives the whole variable domain SAVISQKPSRDICQRGTSLTIQCQVDSQVTMMFWYRQQPGQSLTLIATANQGSEATYESGFVIDKFPISRPNLTFSTLTVSNMSPEDSSIYLCSAAMGGREGYTFGSGTRLTVV.

The chain carries TRBV27 and TRBJ1-1, with D possibly being TRBD1 (5 bases). CDR3 length: 14 residues. V was trimmed by 2 bases and J by 5 bases, leaving 12 bases between them. The V gene's germline CDR1 is MNHEY and CDR2 SMNVEV (reference sequence). DNA of the CDR3: TGTGCCAGCAGTTTAAGGGGAGTATGGACTGAAGCTTTCTTT. It yields the protein CASSLRGVWTEAFF.

This clone was recorded once. The rearrangement links TRBV4-1 to TRBJ2-4, with 9 positions matching TRBD2. The CDR3 has 16 amino acids. Germline-derived CDR1 and CDR2 are MGHRA and YSYEKL. The J segment lost 2 bases and the V segment lost 3 bases, leaving 5 bases of the junction unmatched. CDR3 region: CASSHPAGGSKNIQYF. In DNA, the CDR3 is TGCGCCAGCAGCCATCCCGCGGGGGGGTCCAAAAACATTCAGTACTTC.

In its sample, this clone was seen once. The chain has TRBV5-1 and TRBJ2-1; TRBD1 aligns across 9 bases. V was pared by 2 bases and J by 0 bases, with 15 bases of the junction left unmatched. The V gene's germline CDR1 is SGHRS and CDR2 YFSETQ. This CDR3 spans 20 amino acids. CDR3: CASSFTSRQGVLSSYNEQFF. The CDR3 DNA sequence: TGCGCCAGCAGCTTTACCTCGAGACAGGGGGTCTTGAGCTCCTACAATGAGCAGTTCTTC.

The chain combines TRBV5-1 with TRBJ1-2; D not resolved. From germline, CDR1 is SGHRS and CDR2 YFSETQ. CDR3 length: 15 amino acids. Trimming stripped 10 bases from V and 1 base from J, with 20 bases between. The CDR3 spells CASSEGHSLNYGYTF. CDR3 coding DNA: TGCGCCTCCAGCGAAGGGCATTCCCTTAACTATGGCTACACCTTC.